This TCR beta chain appears in the sequencing data of a study of T cells in Graves' hyperthyroidism and ophthalmopathy. From RNA transcripts, TCR beta CDR3 regions were amplified. A first-round RT-PCR of the TCR CDR3 used the HTBI primer set. One entry per CDR3 protein results from TCRdb running MiXCR on the multiplex PCR reads. The data hold a few hundred thousand distinct CDR3 sequences, with 15% to 18% observed a single time. The trim removed 11 bases at V and 2 bases at J, leaving 9 bases unmatched. The CDR3 extends over 15 amino acids. In germline, CDR1 is ENHRY, CDR2 SYGVKD. This clonotype was seen only a few times.

Sequencing was performed on blood. The chain employs TRBV10-3 and TRBJ2-2; the match to TRBD1 covers 9 bases. The TCR originated in a young woman with Graves' hyperthyroidism. The CDR3 sequence is CAAAMGQGNTGELFF. The CDR3 DNA reads TGTGCCGCAGCGATGGGACAGGGAAACACCGGGGAGCTGTTTTTT.